Sequencing of this TCR beta chain was carried out in a study of cytomegalovirus exposure and HLA in healthy donors. 13 Jbeta primers and 60 Vbeta primers were used for the PCR. TCRdb's table, derived via immunoSEQ multiplex PCR, lists solely in-frame clones and lacks some. This sample has around 97,000 clones, with roughly 77% found just once. Turning to this clone: An end of the junction does not agree with germline; a read error may underlie this.

Germline values: CDR1 SSHAT, CDR2 FNYEAQ (reference sequence). This CDR3 has 15 residues. This TCR came from a woman younger than 30 in good health and CMV-seropositive. Specimen: PBMCs. This chain links TRBV7-7 with TRBJ2-5, with 8 nucleotides matching TRBD1. The CDR3 loop is CASSLGYRGTETQYF. The CDR3 DNA is TGTGCTAGCAGCCTAGGGTACAGGGGGACGGAGACCCAGTACTTC.